Below are 21 T cell receptor beta chains sequenced from a single sample in a study of Ad26.COV2.S vaccination and SARS-CoV-2 variants. TCRdb's copy holds only in-frame clones and misses some; the assay was immunoSEQ multiplex PCR. Seen here are 400,000 to 450,000 clones, roughly 88% observed once, and the top ten hold less than 5.5%. Treatment described: approximately 18 received Ad26.COV2.S at low or high dose, single or two shots; a few received placebo; per-sample allocation not given. Collection of samples fell on day 63 after the first vaccine or placebo injection. Sequenced material: peripheral blood, taken in a trial of Ad26.COV2.S vaccine versus placebo. Receptors were obtained from a person between 18 and 65 years old who received the Ad26.COV2.S COVID-19 vaccine or a placebo.

The chain joins TRBV7-9 to TRBJ2-1; 11 bases are a match to TRBD2. Germline V lookup: CDR1 SEHNR, CDR2 FQNEAQ (reference sequence). The CDR3 is 19 residues long. V was clipped by 5 bases and J by 4 bases; unmatched bases: 16. The CDR3: CASSLQHLPGLAVYNEQFF. The CDR3 DNA is TGTGCCAGCAGCCTACAGCATTTACCGGGACTAGCGGTGTACAATGAGCAGTTCTTC.

Only one count was recorded for this clone. The J gene is TRBJ1-2, the V gene TRBV6-5; 9 bases are a match to TRBD1. The junction had 12 bases not matched to a gene; V was cut back by 11 bases and J by 8 bases. CDR1 is MNHEY and CDR2 is SVGAGI in the germline V gene. This CDR3 has 13 amino acids. The CDR3: CASLDRGLRGYTF. DNA for the CDR3: TGTGCCTCTCTGGACAGGGGCCTACGCGGCTACACCTTC.

This chain connects TRBV13 to TRBJ2-3; the D call may be TRBD1 or TRBD2 (5 bases each). Per the germline V gene, CDR1 is PRHDT and CDR2 is FYEKMQ (reference sequence). The CDR3 extends over 17 amino acids. The ends were cut back, 2 bases at V and 6 bases at J, with 21 bases in the middle. The CDR3 spells CASSLIRGTDISDTQYF. In DNA, the CDR3 is TGTGCCAGCAGCTTAATCCGGGGCACTGATATATCGGATACGCAGTATTTT.

The chain employs TRBV25-1 and TRBJ2-2; tentatively, D is TRBD2 (6 bases). The germline gives CDR1 MGHDK, CDR2 SYGVNS. The V gene lost 7 bases and the J gene lost 0 bases, with 15 bases spanning the gap. CDR3 length equals 16 residues. The CDR3 DNA sequence: TGTGCCAGCACCCGACTAGGGGATTCGAACACCGGGGAGCTGTTTTTT. This gives the protein CASTRLGDSNTGELFF.

Remarks on this clone: The junction does not match germline at one end; this may be a read error. The rearrangement uses TRBV19 and TRBJ1-1, with 7 bases fitting TRBD1. This CDR3 spans 10 amino acids. Germline-derived CDR1 and CDR2 are LNHDA and SQIVND (reference sequence). CDR3 DNA: TGTGCCAGTAAGGGGGCTGGGAGACACTTT. Its protein is CASKGAGRHF.

This CDR3 is CASSQGTGGGEQFF. The CDR3 DNA is TGCGCCAGCAGCCAGGGGACAGGGGGTGGTGAGCAGTTCTTC. This sequence joins TRBV4-1 and TRBJ2-1; TRBD1 matches 11 bases. V was pared by 3 bases and J by 9 bases, with 4 bases of the junction left unmatched. CDR3 size: 14 residues. The germline V gene encodes CDR1 MGHRA and CDR2 YSYEKL.

CDR3: CASSLLGQESFGYTF. Written as DNA, the CDR3 is TGCGCCAGCAGCCTTCTGGGACAGGAGTCTTTTGGCTACACCTTC. The chain recombines TRBV4-3 with TRBJ1-2; 8 bases are a match to TRBD1. This CDR3 has 15 amino acids. CDR1 and CDR2 from the germline V gene are LGHNA and YSLEER. J gave up 7 bases and V 4 bases, and 11 bases lay outside the gene matches.

This clone was counted once. The V call is TRBV24-1, the J call TRBJ1-5, with TRBD1 as a possible D gene (6 bases). The CDR3 covers 13 residues. V lost 2 bases to trimming and J lost 13 bases, with 14 bases between them. Germline V gene lookup returns CDR1 KGHDR and CDR2 SFDVKD. CDR3 bases: TGTGCCACCAGTGATTCTTACAGGGCGCCTCAGCATTTT. It codes for CATSDSYRAPQHF.

This rearrangement joins TRBV18 to TRBJ2-1; 13 bases match TRBD2. With 4 bases clipped from V and 10 bases from J, the junction kept 7 bases outside the gene matches. The germline V gene has CDR1 KGHSH and CDR2 LQKENI. This CDR3 is built from 15 residues. CDR3 protein: CASSQLGLAGKEQFF. The DNA for the CDR3 is TGTGCCAGCTCACAGTTGGGACTAGCGGGAAAGGAGCAGTTCTTC.

The rearrangement joins TRBV5-1 to TRBJ2-7, with unresolved D. Germline CDR1 SGHRS, CDR2 YFSETQ. The CDR3 is 13 residues long. V was clipped by 2 bases and J by 3 bases, with 9 bases between them. Here the CDR3 DNA reads TGCGCCAGCAGCTTCGGATCGTTCTACGAGCAGTACTTC. It encodes CASSFGSFYEQYF.

V and J are TRBV4-3 and TRBJ2-7; a possible D gene is TRBD1 (5 bases). The CDR3 totals 17 residues. Deletions cut 0 bases from V and 2 bases from J, with 17 bases between. Germline-derived CDR1 and CDR2 are LGHNA and YSLEER. The CDR3 is CASSQDIRTSRPYEQYF. CDR3 coding DNA: TGCGCCAGCAGCCAAGATATCAGGACATCTCGTCCCTACGAGCAGTACTTC.

This chain joins TRBV11-1 and TRBJ2-7; D not resolved. V lost 5 bases to trimming and J lost 3 bases, with 14 bases between them. The CDR3 has 14 residues. Germline CDR1 and CDR2: SGHAT and FQDESV (reference sequence). The chain's CDR3 is CASSNVGRFYEQYF. CDR3 DNA: TGTGCCAGCAGCAACGTAGGGCGGTTCTACGAGCAGTACTTC.

The genes are TRBV6-5 and TRBJ2-1, with TRBD2 matching over 10 bases. The germline V gene has CDR1 MNHEY and CDR2 SVGAGI. V lost 7 bases, J lost 0 bases, and 3 bases stayed unmatched. The CDR3 consists of 15 residues. The CDR3 loop reads CASKASGSSYNEQFF. The CDR3 DNA follows: TGTGCCAGCAAGGCTAGCGGGAGCTCCTACAATGAGCAGTTCTTC.

This clone was seen a few times. The chain carries TRBV5-4 and TRBJ2-7; D is uncertain. In germline, CDR1 is SGHNT, CDR2 YYREEE (reference sequence). V shed 4 bases and J shed 0 bases, with 14 bases lying between them. The CDR3 totals 15 residues. CDR3 sequence: CASSPGRGVSYEQYF. As DNA, the CDR3 is TGTGCCAGCAGCCCGGGTCGTGGAGTCTCCTACGAGCAGTACTTC.

The J gene is TRBJ1-5, the V gene TRBV6-1; no firm D call. The length of the CDR3 is 15 residues. Germline V lookup: CDR1 MNHNS, CDR2 SASEGT. The V gene lost 3 bases and the J gene lost 1 base, with 10 bases spanning the gap. This CDR3 reads CASSELGVSNQPQHF. The CDR3 DNA reads as TGTGCCAGCAGTGAGTTGGGAGTGAGCAATCAGCCCCAGCATTTT.

V usage is TRBV28 and J usage is TRBJ2-2; D not resolved. The CDR3 runs 15 residues. The germline gives CDR1 MDHEN, CDR2 SYDVKM. Between the trimmed V and J ends, which lost 7 bases and 0 bases, there was a span of 12 bases. The CDR3 DNA reads TGTGCCAGCACCGCTCGACACCCGAACACCGGGGAGCTGTTTTTT. This sequence encodes CASTARHPNTGELFF.

V is TRBV5-1 and J is TRBJ2-1; perhaps D is TRBD1 or TRBD2 (6 bases each). The CDR3 spans 14 residues. Germline loops: CDR1 SGHRS, CDR2 YFSETQ. The ends were cut back, 2 bases at V and 7 bases at J, with 13 bases in the middle. CDR3 protein: CASSFSGGGNEQFF. Written as DNA, the CDR3 is TGCGCCAGCAGCTTCAGCGGAGGGGGGAATGAGCAGTTCTTC.

This chain connects TRBV5-1 to TRBJ2-5; 8 bases map to TRBD1. The J segment lost 1 base and the V segment lost 7 bases, leaving 6 bases of the junction unmatched. The CDR3 is 14 residues long. CDR1 is SGHRS, CDR2 YFSETQ, per germline. The CDR3 coding sequence is TGCGCCAGCCGCGAACAGGGGGGCCAAGAGACCCAGTACTTC. Translating gives CASREQGGQETQYF. Full variable domain (missing parts from reference TRBV5-1 and TRBJ2-5): KAGVTQTPRYLIKTRGQQVTLSCSPISGHRSVSWYQQTPGQGLQFLFEYFSETQRNKGNFPGRFSGRQFSNSRSEMNVSTLELGDSALYLCASREQGGQETQYFGPGTRLLVL.

With respect to this clone: Given the absence of the conserved phenylalanine or tryptophan at the CDR3 end, a read error is likely. Because the CDR3's place on the DNA is in doubt, the DNA is left out and the CDR3 is given as listed by TCRdb. The CDR3 loop reads CASSRRGGYGTGPI. The chain is built from TRBV28 and TRBJ1-2; TRBD1 reflects the table's D call only, with no check against the DNA. The CDR3 spans 14 residues, counting both ends. Germline V lookup: CDR1 MDHEN, CDR2 SYDVKM.

Note on this clone: Germline and junction disagree at one end, which may indicate a read error. V and J are TRBV28 and TRBJ2-7; tentative D call: TRBD1 (5 bases). Germline CDR1 and CDR2: MDHEN and SYDVKM. The CDR3 has 16 residues. The CDR3 DNA is TGTGCCAGCAGCTTATCCAAAGCAGGGTACCCCTACGAGCAGTACTTC. Its translation is CASSLSKAGYPYEQYF.

V and J are TRBV15 and TRBJ1-1; 10 positions agree with TRBD1. This CDR3 is 16 amino acids long. Trimming removed 0 bases from V and 2 bases from J; junction bases left unmatched: 3. Per the germline V gene, CDR1 is LNHNV and CDR2 is YYDKDF (reference sequence). CDR3 sequence: CATSRDRDRGNTEAFF. CDR3 bases: TGTGCCACCAGCAGAGATCGGGACAGGGGAAACACTGAAGCTTTCTTT.